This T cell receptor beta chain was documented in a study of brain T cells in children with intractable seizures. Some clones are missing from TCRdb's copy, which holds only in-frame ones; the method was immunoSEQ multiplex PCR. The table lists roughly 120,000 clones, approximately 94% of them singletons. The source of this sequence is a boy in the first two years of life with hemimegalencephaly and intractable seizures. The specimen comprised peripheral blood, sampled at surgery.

Here the CDR3 DNA reads TGTGCCACCAAGCAGGGATGGAACACTGAAGCTTTCTTT. This encodes CATKQGWNTEAFF. V is TRBV24-1 and J is TRBJ1-1, with TRBD1 as a possible D gene (5 bases). Germline assignment: CDR1 KGHDR and CDR2 SFDVKD. The CDR3 covers 13 residues. V shed 8 bases and J shed 1 base, with 10 bases lying between them.